Described below is a single TCR beta chain sequence and its context. Which antigen it targets is not known. Base qualities were left out, and no much larger clone turns up one base away. The record originates from a study of T cell repertoires in cytomegalovirus infection (dated by TCRdb to the late 2010s). In terms of the full investigation: Donor HLA type was relevant to the analysis, as public TCR beta signatures indicated carriage of CMV infection together with the matching HLA type.

The reads were generated on an Illumina HiSeq 1500. TCRdb trimmed the raw reads at Q25, called clones with MiXCR and kept productive beta chains. Entries are consolidated by CDR3 protein sequence, retaining the most common genes and DNA. The sample table records 200,000 to 300,000 distinct CDR3 sequences; around 8.7% of these occur just once. More than 12% of the sample rests with the top ten. Overall study outcomes, separate from this receptor: The ex vivo response was dominated by HLA-C-restricted CMV-specific TCR beta clonotypes, and the single most frequent clonotype in two of eight donors was supplied by these HLA-C-restricted clonotypes. Cumulative frequency of public TCR beta family members discriminated carriers of CMV infection plus the relevant HLA type in this cohort and an independent approximately 400-donor cohort.

The trim is 4 bases for V and 1 base for J, with a gap of 16 bases between the germline ends. The germline V gene encodes CDR1 SGHDN and CDR2 FVKESK. Including the terminal cysteine and phenylalanine, the CDR3 comprises 16 residues. The only DNA kept is the CDR3, 48 bases in frame from the first base. The sequence joins TRBV14 to TRBJ1-1; the D gene cannot be resolved reliably. This sequence originates from a human donor in good health (CMV status not recorded). Some clones in this sample may be carry-over from other donors' samples. The sample was PBMCs. In nucleotides, the sequence is TGTGCCAGCAGCCCGGAATCGAGGGCTCGGAACACTGAAGCTTTCTTT. It is translated as CASSPESRARNTEAFF.